This T cell receptor beta chain is from a study of cytomegalovirus exposure and HLA in healthy donors. CDR3 length: 13 residues. The V gene end was trimmed by 5 bases and the J gene end by 5 bases; junction bases not matched to a gene: 5. The V gene's germline CDR1 is SNHLY and CDR2 FYNNEI. The PCR made use of 60 Vbeta and 13 Jbeta primers. The method was immunoSEQ multiplex PCR; TCRdb's version includes in-frame clones alone and lacks a portion of them. Among about 180,000 clones, over 75% were seen once, and the ten largest hold less than 2%. This clonotype was sampled from a woman aged 30 to 39 in good health and CMV-seronegative. Sequencing used PBMCs. The chain couples TRBV2 to TRBJ1-1; 7 bases map to TRBD1. CDR3 sequence: CASSRTGDTEAFF. The CDR3 region has the DNA TGTGCCAGCAGTAGGACAGGTGATACTGAAGCTTTCTTT. Full variable domain (missing parts from reference TRBV2 and TRBJ1-1): EPEVTQTPSHQVTQMGQEVILRCVPISNHLYFYWYRQILGQKVEFLVSFYNNEISEKSEIFDDQFSVERPDGSNFTLKIRSTKLEDSAMYFCASSRTGDTEAFFGQGTRLTVV.